This TCR beta chain was captured in a study of T cell responses to AZD1222 COVID-19 vaccine (dated by TCRdb to the early 2020s). About the investigation overall: TCR sequencing covered 230 to 250 trial participants: 207 given two doses of AZD1222 and 26 given two doses of MenACWY control vaccine. Trial participants were enrolled by age into 18-55, 56-69 and 70-plus year subgroups, with roughly 160, 29 and 62 TCR-sequenced participants respectively.

The CDR3 regions of human TCRbeta chains were analyzed by immunosequencing. Per the source publication's procedure: TCRs in the repertoires were compared against a reference library of SARS-CoV-2-specific TCRs that had been generated with the MIRA antigen-specificity platform. Breadth was defined as the fraction of unique TCRs that were SARS-CoV-2-associated, and depth was defined as the fraction of total T cells that were SARS-CoV-2-associated. Using the MIRA data, every spike-specific TCR was mapped to the spike region that the TCR reacted to and assigned to either a CD4 or a CD8 class. Log10-transformed breadth and depth values were compared by one-way ANOVA with Sidak's multiple comparisons tests. The source is immuneACCESS, and TCRdb retained only in-frame sequences with V and J called. Part of the clones is not carried over; for the studies checked, unresolved V genes explain less than half of this, and the remainder is unexplained. V and J calls and clone size come straight from that table; D and trimming were deduced from the DNA. The sample has under 200,000 clones on record, roughly nine tenths of them singletons. The leading ten clones occupy about 3.6% of the sample.

The germline V gene (reference sequence) sets CDR1 to LNHDA and CDR2 to SQIVND. At the junction V is shortened by 5 bases and J by 3 bases, with 10 bases in between. The CDR3 covers 14 residues, taking in both the cysteine and the phenylalanine. This entry keeps only the CDR3 DNA: 42 bases, framed from base 1. Study-wide findings and limitations: Only a handful of AZD1222 recipients were SARS-CoV-2 seropositive at baseline, limiting conclusions about previously exposed vaccinees. Most participants were white British and females outnumbered males, and the authors suggested that clonal diversity may have been underestimated. Spike-specific TCR breadth and depth rose significantly after two AZD1222 doses compared with day 0 and with MenACWY recipients. In the small 56-69-year group, the increase in depth fell short of significance, most likely because of low power. CD4 TCRs associated with the vaccine covered the entire spike protein, and the dominant responses were in regions 160-218 and 743-854. Epitopes outside the regions mutated in the B.1.351 and B.1.1.7 variants were reportedly recognized by nearly half of the unique spike-specific TCRs. Because no day 14 peak-response samples were available, repertoires were characterized only after the peak T cell response.

The sample's time point label is to be understood as: about 28 days (+/-7) after the second vaccine dose. The meaning of the sample's treatment or condition label: meningococcal conjugate vaccine given as trial control. Vaccinee samples were obtained from the UK trials COV001 and COV002, which included a single-blind randomized controlled phase 2/3 trial of AZD1222 (ChAdOx1 nCoV-19) in healthy adults. Trial participant PBMC samples were collected at day 0 and day 28 after the second dose for TCRbeta chain sequencing. Regarding this clone: Its antigen remains undetermined. No base quality information exists; no much larger clone differs at one position.

Rearrangement joined TRBV19 to TRBJ1-4, with no D gene named confidently. Here the sequenced sample was peripheral blood, taken 28 days after the second dose of the MenACWY control vaccine. The receptor was isolated from an adult who received the MenACWY meningococcal vaccine as a control. The CDR3 is CASSPGRSNEKLFF. The nucleotides read TGTGCCAGTAGTCCTGGACGATCTAATGAAAAACTGTTTTTT.